The entry below describes one TCR beta chain. Antigen: not known. The data stem from a study of cytomegalovirus exposure and HLA in healthy donors. Regarding the study as a whole: Overall, about 160 TCR beta chains were annotated as cytomegalovirus-associated. A later analysis linked a missense DCLRE1C variant to TCR beta V- and J-gene trimming.

Germline V gene lookup returns CDR1 SGHRS and CDR2 YFSETQ. This CDR3 spans 15 amino acids. Germline trimming cut 2 bases from V and 5 bases from J; bases unmatched to any gene: 9. 13 Jbeta primers and 60 Vbeta primers were used for the PCR. Original data processing: A later analysis tallied about 80 million unique TCR beta chains, some 12 million of them shared. Here immunoSEQ multiplex PCR was the method, and the copy in TCRdb shows in-frame clones only, minus some. The DNA was the basis for D and trimming; V, J and clone size are from that table. The sample records 150,000 to 200,000 clones, 70% to 75% being singletons.

Sequenced: PBMCs. The rearrangement uses TRBV5-1 and TRBJ1-1; 7 positions match TRBD1. The origin of this receptor is a man aged 18 to 30 in good health and CMV-seropositive. In DNA form, the CDR3 reads TGCGCCAGCAGCTTTATTTATAGGGGGCGAACTGAAGCTTTCTTT. It yields the protein CASSFIYRGRTEAFF.